This T cell receptor beta chain derives from a study of blood T cell repertoires in COVID-19. For the study at large: The samples span acute and convalescent COVID-19 from the United States, Italy and Spain. T cells, B-cell-depleted T cells, or PBMCs supplied cDNA or gDNA.

The Seattle patients joined while their infection was active and were tracked longitudinally afterward. The CDR3 totals 16 residues. Germline V gene sequence: CDR1 SGDLS, CDR2 YYNGEE. Details on this clone: One junction end does not reproduce the germline sequence, and a read error may be involved.

Per the original methods: Amplification with reference gene primers provided the estimates of nucleated cell counts. Data came from immunoSEQ multiplex PCR; TCRdb stores just in-frame clones and leaves some out. From that table come the V and J calls and clone size; the DNA was used to work out D and trimming. The table records roughly 190,000 clones, approximately 94% of them present only once. The receptor's source is a man aged 30 to 39 with COVID-19, enrolled during active disease. The chain combines TRBV9 with TRBJ1-4, with a possible D match to TRBD1 (6 bases). Specimen: peripheral blood. CDR3 in DNA: TGTGCCAGCGGCGTAGTGGCAGGGGCAACTAATGAAAAACTGTTTTTT. Protein product: CASGVVAGATNEKLFF.